This TCR beta chain was captured in a study of read filtering for tumor transcriptome and immune sequencing. Looking at the study overall: By R-ISS, stages I, II and III held about 8, 15 and 7 patients. Transcriptome libraries were built from DNase-treated RNA. General study results and limits: Without single-read clonotypes, shared clonotype proportions correlated more between IR-seq and RNA-seq.

Bone marrow was sampled from every patient at the time of active disease. The V and J ends lost 3 bases and 8 bases respectively, with 14 bases between them. Germline CDR1 is SGHTA and CDR2 is FQGNSA. This CDR3 contains 14 residues. This library used 300 to 500 ng RNA and molecular barcoded adaptors spanning alpha/delta and beta/gamma chains. TCRdb independently ran MiXCR on the reads; one entry per CDR3 protein. The sample contains 40,000 or so distinct CDR3 sequences, about an eighth of which appear only once. With respect to this clonotype: The antigen is undetermined. It differs at one base from a far larger clone, so likely a read error.

The sequence was collected from a donor at least 40 years old with multiple myeloma. Sequenced: a population of CD138-negative cells sorted from bone marrow. This chain connects TRBV7-2 to TRBJ2-1; weak D call: TRBD1 (5 bases). CDR3 sequence: CASSFSQGMDEQFF. For the CDR3, the DNA is TGTGCCAGCAGCTTTAGTCAGGGTATGGATGAGCAGTTCTTC.